Presented here are 17 T cell receptor beta chains from one specimen sequenced in a study of blood T cell repertoires in COVID-19 (dated by TCRdb to about 2020). Libraries were made using the immunoSEQ multiplex PCR assay. Sourced from immuneACCESS, this table was stored by TCRdb with only in-frame sequences that have V and J called. A share of the clones is absent; for the studies checked, an unresolved V gene accounts for under half, and the remainder has no known explanation. In this sample the table shows about 120,000 clones, around 82% of which occur a single time. Of the sample, roughly 15% falls within the top ten clones. Source material: peripheral blood. The receptor set was obtained from a man aged 25 to 40 with COVID-19, enrolled during active disease.

CDR3 sequence: CASSVYGNTIYF. CDR3 coding DNA: TGTGCCAGCAGCGTCTACGGAAACACCATATATTTT. The chain recombines TRBV9 with TRBJ1-3, with no clear D. Looked up from germline, CDR1 is SGDLS and CDR2 is YYNGEE. This CDR3 spans 12 amino acids. The ends were cut back, 2 bases at V and 4 bases at J, with 4 bases in the middle.

The chain combines TRBV11-2 with TRBJ1-1; D not resolved. The germline V gene has CDR1 SGHAT and CDR2 FQNNGV. This CDR3 spans 13 amino acids. V shed 5 bases and J shed 4 bases, with 11 bases lying between them. As DNA, the CDR3 is TGTGCCAGCAGCGCCCCCATGAGCACTGAAGCTTTCTTT. Encoded protein: CASSAPMSTEAFF.

This clone showed up just a few times. The J gene is TRBJ2-1, the V gene TRBV19; tentatively, D is TRBD2 (6 bases). V lost 3 bases and J lost 2, with 14 bases in between. Germline-derived CDR1 and CDR2 are LNHDA and SQIVND (reference sequence). The CDR3 consists of 16 residues. CDR3 amino acids: CASSISASATYNEQFF. The CDR3 coding sequence is TGTGCCAGTAGTATCTCCGCTAGCGCTACCTACAATGAGCAGTTCTTC. Supplemented by reference TRBV19 and TRBJ2-1, the full variable domain reads DGGITQSPKYLFRKEGQNVTLSCEQNLNHDAMYWYRQDPGQGLRLIYYSQIVNDFQKGDIAEGYSVSREKKESFPLTVTSAQKNPTAFYLCASSISASATYNEQFFGPGTRLTVL.

The gene calls are TRBV28 and TRBJ1-2; 9 bases are shared with TRBD1. V gave up 3 bases and J gave up 4 bases; unmatched junction bases: 6. This CDR3 has 15 residues. The germline CDR1 and CDR2 sequences are MDHEN and SYDVKM. CDR3 bases: TGTGCCAGCAGTTTGTCGGACAGGGGTCTCTATGGCTACACCTTC. Its protein is CASSLSDRGLYGYTF.

This chain links TRBV7-9 with TRBJ2-7; 10 bases fit TRBD1. Per germline, CDR1 SEHNR and CDR2 FQNEAQ (reference sequence). Trimming cost V 3 bases and J 5 bases; bases outside gene matches: 4. The CDR3 has 14 amino acids. The CDR3 loop reads CASSLGDRGDEQYF. The CDR3 DNA reads as TGTGCCAGCAGCTTGGGGGACAGGGGTGACGAGCAGTACTTC.

The chain links TRBV6-7 to TRBJ2-7; TRBD1 agrees at 7 bases. TRBV6-7 is filed as an ORF, its function uncertain. The CDR3 consists of 14 residues. V was pared by 2 bases and J by 3 bases, with 4 bases of the junction left unmatched. The CDR3 DNA is TGTGCCAGCAGTTACCAGGGACAGAACTACGAGCAGTACTTC. This encodes CASSYQGQNYEQYF.

This clone was seen just once. The chain combines TRBV21-1 with TRBJ2-7; the table's D call, TRBD2, was not checked against the DNA. TRBV21-1 is annotated as a pseudogene. The CDR3 consists of 17 residues. Written as DNA, the CDR3 is TGTGCCAGCAGCAAAGTGGGGTGGGGACTGAACACCTACGAGCAGTACTTC. Its protein product is CASSKVGWGLNTYEQYF.

The chain combines TRBV9 with TRBJ1-1, with 7 bases fitting TRBD1. The V gene's germline CDR1 is SGDLS and CDR2 YYNGEE. The V and J ends lost 4 bases and 3 bases, in that order; junction bases with no gene match: 9. The CDR3 has 15 amino acids. Here the CDR3 reads CASSRRGLGDTEAFF. The DNA of the CDR3 is TGTGCCAGCAGCCGGAGGGGGCTCGGGGACACTGAAGCTTTCTTT.

The chain uses TRBV5-1 and TRBJ2-3, with a weak D call TRBD1 (5 bases). Germline V gene sequence: CDR1 SGHRS, CDR2 YFSETQ. The CDR3 loop spans 12 amino acids. Between the trimmed V and J ends, which lost 5 bases and 6 bases, there was a span of 10 bases. The CDR3 protein is CASSSQGDTQYF. In nucleotides, the CDR3 is TGCGCCAGCAGTTCCCAGGGTGATACGCAGTATTTT.

This clone was counted between two and nine times. The CDR3 here is CASSYTSGSGTDTQYF. The CDR3 DNA follows: TGTGCCAGCAGCTACACTAGCGGGAGTGGAACAGATACGCAGTATTTT. This rearrangement joins TRBV7-9 to TRBJ2-3; 11 bases are a match to TRBD2. Germline assignment: CDR1 SEHNR and CDR2 FQNEAQ (reference sequence). The V segment lost 4 bases and the J segment 3 bases; nucleotides outside the gene matches: 6. The CDR3 covers 16 residues.

The genes are TRBV6-1 and TRBJ1-2; 11 bases match TRBD1. V dropped 4 bases and J dropped 8; count of bases not matched to a gene: 12. Germline lookup yields CDR1 MNHNS and CDR2 SASEGT. This CDR3 has 16 amino acids. CDR3: CASSGRSDRGQYGYTF. The CDR3 DNA reads as TGTGCCAGCAGTGGTAGGTCGGACAGGGGGCAATACGGCTACACCTTC.

V is TRBV10-3 and J is TRBJ2-7; 9 nucleotides line up with TRBD1. There are 14 residues in the CDR3. CDR1 and CDR2 from the germline V gene are ENHRY and SYGVKD. The V and J ends lost 0 bases and 3 bases, in that order; junction bases with no gene match: 0. In DNA, the CDR3 is TGTGCCATCAGTGAGTCGGGACAGGGCTACGAGCAGTACTTC. It codes for CAISESGQGYEQYF.

This clone has only one observation. The rearrangement uses TRBV7-2 and TRBJ1-2; D is unclear. The CDR3 loop spans 15 amino acids. With 1 base removed from V and 4 bases from J, the gap between germline ends came to 13 bases. Looked up from germline, CDR1 is SGHTA and CDR2 is FQGNSA. The DNA for the CDR3 is TGTGCCAGCAGCTTAGAACCGTACCCGGGCTATGGCTACACCTTC. Its protein product is CASSLEPYPGYGYTF. The full variable domain, with the rest looked up from reference TRBV7-2 and TRBJ1-2, is GAGVSQSPSNKVTEKGKDVELRCDPISGHTALYWYRQSLGQGLEFLIYFQGNSAPDKSGLPSDRFSAERTGGSVSTLTIQRTQQEDSAVYLCASSLEPYPGYGYTFGSGTRLTVV.

This clone has only one observation. This chain uses TRBV5-6 with TRBJ1-1; TRBD1 agrees at 8 bases. CDR1 and CDR2 (germline): SGHDT, YYEEEE. V shed 2 bases, J shed 1 base, and the junction held 4 bases outside the gene matches. The CDR3 sequence is 15 residues long. The CDR3: CASSFGTGRNTEAFF. CDR3 DNA: TGTGCCAGCAGCTTCGGGACAGGCCGGAACACTGAAGCTTTCTTT.

The count of this clone is one. This chain links TRBV7-9 with TRBJ2-7; D is perhaps TRBD1 (6 bases). This CDR3 has 14 residues. The V end was cut by 5 bases, the J end by 7 bases, with 18 bases between. Looked up from germline, CDR1 is SEHNR and CDR2 is FQNEAQ (reference sequence). CDR3 region: CASSGYPGHGEQYF. Here the CDR3 DNA reads TGTGCCAGCAGCGGTTATCCGGGACACGGGGAGCAGTACTTC.

The V and J genes are TRBV19 and TRBJ2-3, with TRBD1 identical over 12 bases. From germline, CDR1 is LNHDA and CDR2 SQIVND (reference sequence). V shed 4 bases, J shed 6 bases, and the junction held 5 bases outside the gene matches. The CDR3 length is 15 residues. CDR3 sequence: CASSKGQGAGDTQYF. In DNA form, the CDR3 reads TGTGCCAGTAGTAAGGGACAGGGGGCAGGGGATACGCAGTATTTT.

V usage is TRBV28 and J usage is TRBJ2-7; tentatively, D is TRBD2 (5 bases). Trimming pared 3 bases from V and 3 bases from J, leaving 9 bases between. The CDR3 length is 13 residues. CDR1 is MDHEN, CDR2 SYDVKM, per germline. CDR3 in DNA: TGTGCCAGCAGTTTCGGGAATCTCTACGAGCAGTACTTC. It yields the protein CASSFGNLYEQYF. Full variable domain (remainder filled in from reference TRBV28 and TRBJ2-7): DVKVTQSSRYLVKRTGEKVFLECVQDMDHENMFWYRQDPGLGLRLIYFSYDVKMKEKGDIPEGYSVSREKKERFSLILESASTNQTSMYLCASSFGNLYEQYFGPGTRLTVT.